This T cell receptor beta chain was observed in a study of low-dose radiotherapy and immunotherapy resistance in tumors. Overall study context: Treatment consisted of nivolumab 240 mg every two weeks and ipilimumab 1 mg/kg every six weeks, given intravenously to patients. Aspirin was taken orally at 300 mg daily by patients, and this continued for four cycles from cycle 1 day 1.

CDR3 length equals 14 residues. Germline CDR1 reads LNHDA; CDR2 reads SQIVND (reference sequence). With 5 bases removed from V and 4 bases from J, the gap between germline ends came to 12 bases. This clonotype was seen at least ten times. Primers used for first-strand cDNA, a TRAV- and TRBV-specific set, covered both alpha and beta chains. Using a constant-region primer together with a V-primer adapter, TCRs were subjected to 20 PCR cycles of amplification. The authors amplified isolated mRNA by in vitro transcription. In TCRdb, the reads were re-called with MiXCR into one record per CDR3 protein. This sample has about 64,000 distinct CDR3 sequences; about a quarter occur once, and the top ten carry about 6.6%. As to time point: before trial treatment. Treatment combined nivolumab, ipilimumab, aspirin, low-dose cyclophosphamide and low-dose radiotherapy in a dose-escalation trial.

Here the sequenced sample was PBMCs, taken before treatment. This chain uses TRBV19 with TRBJ2-1; D unclear. The TCR comes from a male donor with rectosigmoid adenocarcinoma. The CDR3 loop reads CASSALVRYNEQFF. The CDR3 nucleotides are TGTGCCAGTAGTGCCCTGGTCAGGTACAATGAGCAGTTCTTC.